This T cell receptor (beta chain) derives from a study of early T cells in non-severe SARS-CoV-2 infection. Turning to the study itself: RNA in bulk from unsorted whole blood was sequenced, and chains were unpaired. Study conclusions and caveats: VDJdb matching, biased toward anti-spike CD8 responses, missed private and CD4 specificities.

There are a few counts of this clonotype. Its antigen remains unknown. The library protocol tagged individual cDNA molecules with unique molecular identifiers. TCRdb ran MiXCR on the 5' RACE reads and lists one entry per CDR3 protein. The sample yields over 50,000 distinct CDR3 sequences, about a tenth seen once. Germline CDR1 DFQATT, CDR2 SNEGSKA (reference sequence). The CDR3 has 12 amino acids. Trimming took 7 bases from V and 2 from J, leaving 9 bases between them. The gene calls are TRBV20-1 and TRBJ1-5; unclear D gene. The specimen sequenced was whole blood. This receptor was identified in an adult who was a healthcare worker with PCR-confirmed SARS-CoV-2 infection or an uninfected control (not recorded which). CDR3 bases: TGCAGTGTGGCCGGGGGCAATCAGCCCCAGCATTTT. It encodes CSVAGGNQPQHF.